Shown below are 22 T cell receptor beta chains from a single sample sequenced in a study of shared clonotypes between healthy human individuals. Using immunoSEQ multiplex PCR, the repertoire was profiled, and TCRdb retains in-frame clones only, with some absent. Seen here are around 2,000,000 clones, 95% observed once, and the top ten hold 0.1% to 0.15%. Sample: naive CD4+ T cells sorted from blood. Specified subset: CD45RA+ positively selected. These receptors originate from a man between 18 and 29 years old in good health.

The V gene is TRBV19, the J gene TRBJ1-1; D is perhaps TRBD1 (6 bases). Germline CDR1 LNHDA, CDR2 SQIVND (reference sequence). The CDR3 extends over 13 amino acids. V was pared by 5 bases and J by 3 bases, with 10 bases between. The CDR3 bases are TGTGCCAGTAGTCGAGAGGGGGACACTGAAGCTTTCTTT. Protein product: CASSREGDTEAFF.

This chain connects TRBV7-9 to TRBJ1-2, with 8 bases fitting TRBD1. In germline, CDR1 is SEHNR, CDR2 FQNEAQ (reference sequence). The CDR3 is made up of 15 amino acids. V lost 6 bases, J lost 5 bases, and 11 bases stayed unmatched. In nucleotides, the CDR3 is TGTGCCAGCAGTCAAGACAGGGGTTTAAGTTATGGCTACACCTTC. It specifies CASSQDRGLSYGYTF.

Note on this clone: This sample also contains other DNA sequences that code for the same CDR3. The chain has TRBV6-1 and TRBJ2-7, with 10 bases fitting TRBD2. This CDR3 region has 14 residues. From germline, CDR1 is MNHNS and CDR2 SASEGT. J lost 2 bases, V lost 4 bases, and 2 bases had no gene match. The CDR3 sequence: CASSGTSGTYEQYF. Written as DNA, the CDR3 is TGTGCCAGCAGTGGGACTAGCGGAACCTACGAGCAGTACTTC.

This clone occurred once. V gene TRBV6-1 combines with J gene TRBJ1-2; D remains unclear. V lost 2 bases and J lost 4, with 17 bases in between. Germline V lookup: CDR1 MNHNS, CDR2 SASEGT. The CDR3 totals 16 residues. The CDR3 nucleotides read TGTGCCAGCAGTGAATCTGTCGCTGGCAGCCCCTATGGCTACACCTTC. Its translation is CASSESVAGSPYGYTF.

CDR3 sequence: CASSYPGHRPYEQYF. The DNA of the CDR3 is TGTGCCAGCAGTTACCCGGGACACCGGCCCTACGAGCAGTACTTC. The J gene is TRBJ2-7, the V gene TRBV6-5; TRBD1 might be the D (6 bases). The V end lost 2 bases, the J end lost 2 bases, and 13 bases lay between the germline ends. The CDR3 is made up of 15 amino acids. CDR1 is MNHEY, CDR2 SVGAGI, per germline.

In DNA form, the CDR3 reads TGCGCCAGCACCTCTTTGGAGACGAACACTGAAGCTTTCTTT. Translation gives CASTSLETNTEAFF. The chain couples TRBV5-1 to TRBJ1-1, with D unclear. The V end lost 6 bases, the J end lost 1 base, and 13 bases lay between the germline ends. The CDR3 length is 14 residues. Looked up from germline, CDR1 is SGHRS and CDR2 is YFSETQ.

This clone was counted a few times. J is TRBJ1-6 and V is TRBV21-1. TRBV21-1 is a pseudogene segment. CDR3 length: 12 residues. The CDR3 is CASSTENSPLHF. The DNA for the CDR3 is TGTGCCAGCAGCACGGAGAATTCACCCCTCCACTTT.

The chain employs TRBV29-1 and TRBJ2-7; D is perhaps TRBD1 (5 bases). This CDR3 is 13 amino acids long. Between the trimmed V and J ends, which lost 1 base and 6 bases, there was a span of 13 bases. CDR1 and CDR2 from the germline V gene are SQVTM and ANQGSEA. CDR3 in amino acids: CSVEGRVGSEQYF. For the CDR3, the DNA is TGCAGCGTTGAAGGCAGGGTAGGAAGCGAGCAGTACTTC.

Turning to this clone: Other DNA sequences in this sample translate to the same CDR3. The gene calls are TRBV19 and TRBJ1-3; D is perhaps TRBD1 (6 bases). Germline values: CDR1 LNHDA, CDR2 SQIVND (reference sequence). The V end was cut by 4 bases, the J end by 0 bases, with 7 bases between. The CDR3 is 14 residues long. This CDR3 is CASSTQGSGNTIYF. DNA of the CDR3: TGTGCCAGTAGTACACAGGGCTCTGGAAACACCATATATTTT.

V gene TRBV19 combines with J gene TRBJ2-6; no clear D. Germline V gives CDR1 LNHDA, CDR2 SQIVND (reference sequence). The CDR3 covers 14 residues. The V and J ends lost 7 bases and 0 bases respectively, with 7 bases between them. The CDR3 DNA is TGTGCCAGTATTGGCAGCTCTGGGGCCAACGTCCTGACTTTC. Translation: CASIGSSGANVLTF.

The chain employs TRBV4-1 and TRBJ1-1; D not certain. Germline V CDR1 and CDR2: MGHRA, YSYEKL. Between the trimmed V and J ends, which lost 4 bases and 0 bases, there was a span of 9 bases. The CDR3 spans 14 residues. CDR3 loop: CASSPWTVNTEAFF. DNA of the CDR3: TGCGCCAGCAGCCCGTGGACGGTGAACACTGAAGCTTTCTTT.

The chain combines TRBV10-3 with TRBJ2-7, with D hard to call. Trimming left V 4 bases short and J 2 bases short, with 9 bases between. Germline values: CDR1 ENHRY, CDR2 SYGVKD. The CDR3 runs to 13 residues. The CDR3 coding sequence is TGTGCCATCAGTGGTAACTTCCCCTACGAGCAGTACTTC. Protein product: CAISGNFPYEQYF.

As to this clone: Other DNA sequences of this sample code for an identical CDR3. Here the CDR3 reads CASSLTSGSSYEQYF. In DNA form, the CDR3 reads TGCGCCAGCAGCTTGACTAGCGGGAGCTCCTACGAGCAGTACTTC. This sequence joins TRBV5-1 and TRBJ2-7, with 11 nucleotides matching TRBD2. The J segment lost 0 bases and the V segment lost 1 base, leaving 0 bases of the junction unmatched. The CDR3 extends over 15 amino acids. CDR1 and CDR2 from the germline V gene are SGHRS and YFSETQ.

The genes are TRBV11-3 and TRBJ2-2, with TRBD1 identical over 9 bases. Germline V gene lookup returns CDR1 SGHNT and CDR2 YENEEA. The length of the CDR3 is 14 residues. V dropped 5 bases and J dropped 7; count of bases not matched to a gene: 5. The DNA of the CDR3 is TGTGCCAGCAGCAAACAGGGGGCGGACGGGGAGCTGTTTTTT. The encoded protein is CASSKQGADGELFF. Based on the CDR3 plus reference TRBV11-3 and TRBJ2-2, the full variable domain is EAGVVQSPRYKIIEKKQPVAFWCNPISGHNTLYWYLQNLGQGPELLIRYENEEAVDDSQLPKDRFSAERLKGVDSTLKIQPAELGDSAVYLCASSKQGADGELFFGEGSRLTVL.

The chain employs TRBV27 and TRBJ2-3; D not certain. CDR3 length: 14 residues. Germline CDR1 is MNHEY and CDR2 is SMNVEV (reference sequence). V was cut by 3 bases and J by 2 bases, with 9 bases left in between. CDR3 bases: TGTGCCAGCAGTTTGGCACGAGACACAGATACGCAGTATTTT. It codes for CASSLARDTDTQYF.

For this clone: The sample carries other DNA sequences with the same CDR3. The chain combines TRBV2 with TRBJ1-1; D is undetermined. Trimming removed 3 bases at V and 6 bases at J, with 8 bases between. The CDR3 covers 12 residues. Germline V gene lookup returns CDR1 SNHLY and CDR2 FYNNEI. Here the CDR3 reads CASSENRPEAFF. The CDR3, as DNA: TGTGCCAGCAGTGAGAACCGGCCTGAAGCTTTCTTT.

This chain joins TRBV7-2 and TRBJ2-1, with 10 bases lining up with TRBD2. The J segment lost 4 bases and the V segment lost 11 bases, leaving 11 bases of the junction unmatched. The CDR3 length is 15 residues. Germline V gene sequence: CDR1 SGHTA, CDR2 FQGNSA. CDR3 protein: CAASLGTSVYNEQFF. The CDR3 nucleotides read TGTGCCGCTAGCTTAGGGACTAGCGTTTACAATGAGCAGTTCTTC.

V and J are TRBV28 and TRBJ1-5, with 9 nucleotides matching TRBD1. Germline V gene lookup returns CDR1 MDHEN and CDR2 SYDVKM. The V gene end was trimmed by 6 bases and the J gene end by 0 bases; junction bases not matched to a gene: 6. The CDR3 is 16 residues long. The CDR3: CASRQPGQGSNQPQHF. The CDR3 DNA sequence: TGTGCCAGCAGGCAACCGGGACAGGGTAGCAATCAGCCCCAGCATTTT.

The CDR3 bases are TGTGCCAGCAGTACAGGAGACCAAGAGACCCAGTACTTC. It yields the protein CASSTGDQETQYF. The J gene is TRBJ2-5, the V gene TRBV28, with D tentatively TRBD1 (5 bases). The CDR3 runs 13 residues. V was clipped by 5 bases and J by 0 bases, with 7 bases between them. Germline CDR1 is MDHEN and CDR2 is SYDVKM.

The CDR3 coding sequence is TGTGCCAGTAGTATTTGGCGGGGAAACACCATATATTTT. As protein: CASSIWRGNTIYF. The V call is TRBV19, the J call TRBJ1-3; D ambiguous. The CDR3 consists of 13 residues. CDR1 and CDR2 from the germline V gene are LNHDA and SQIVND (reference sequence). The V end lost 3 bases, the J end lost 4 bases, and 7 bases lay between the germline ends.

This chain connects TRBV30 to TRBJ2-7, with a weak D call TRBD1 (6 bases). The germline CDR1 and CDR2 sequences are GTSNPN and SVGIG (reference sequence). V lost 0 bases to trimming and J lost 6 bases, with 15 bases between them. This CDR3 comprises 14 residues. DNA for the CDR3: TGTGCCTGGAGTGTTGGAGGACAGACCTCCGAGCAGTACTTC. Its translation: CAWSVGGQTSEQYF.

The rearrangement uses TRBV9 and TRBJ2-3, with 9 positions matching TRBD2. Germline-derived CDR1 and CDR2 are SGDLS and YYNGEE. The CDR3 is 17 residues long. V trimming: 0 bases; J trimming: 0 bases; junction bases outside the gene matches: 5. In nucleotides, the CDR3 is TGTGCCAGCAGCGTAGGTCTAGCGGGATCTAGCACAGATACGCAGTATTTT. Translation gives CASSVGLAGSSTDTQYF.